This TCR beta chain was identified during a study of blood T cell repertoires in COVID-19. The CDR3 is made up of 15 amino acids. V lost 4 bases and J lost 7; bases outside the gene matches: 10. Germline CDR1 is MGHRA and CDR2 is YSYEKL. In the study's own analysis: From reference gene primer amplification, estimates of nucleated cell counts were derived. Using immunoSEQ multiplex PCR, the repertoire was profiled, and TCRdb retains in-frame clones only, with some absent. V and J calls and clone size come straight from that table; D and trimming were deduced from the DNA. The sample yields roughly 120,000 clones, less than 85% seen once. This clone was picked up one time.

The source is a human donor with acute or convalescent COVID-19. The donor label of this sample is uncertain. V gene TRBV4-1 combines with J gene TRBJ1-2; 9 bases fit TRBD1. Sequencing was performed on peripheral blood. The CDR3 here is CASSRITGGQRGYTF. The CDR3 DNA follows: TGCGCCAGCAGCCGCATTACAGGGGGCCAGCGTGGCTACACCTTC.